Listed below are T cell receptor beta chains from one sample, sequenced in a study of CD8 T cell repertoires and HIV-1 epitope variants. The repertoire was sequenced with immunoSEQ multiplex PCR; TCRdb's copy has only in-frame clones and lacks some. The repertoire consists of a few thousand clones, with around 66% occurring once and the leading ten covering approximately 47%. Their antigens remain unidentified. The sequenced sample was cultured CD8+ T cells derived from PBMCs. The source is a male donor with HIV. CDR3s include the opening cysteine and the closing phenylalanine or tryptophan. A D gene is named only where the DNA matches it firmly. Only some rows state a clone size, as once, few, many or a class for expanded clones.

V	D	size	J	DNA	CDR3
TRBV4-1	-	few	TRBJ2-2	TGCGCCAGCAGCCTCACTAGTAACACCGGGGAGCTGTTTTTT	CASSLTSNTGELFF
TRBV5-6	TRBD1	-	TRBJ2-1	TGTGCCAGCAGCTCCGGACAGGGGTCCTACAATGAGCAGTTCTTC	CASSSGQGSYNEQFF
TRBV28	-	few	TRBJ1-5	TGTGCCAGCAGTTTACTAATCAATCAGCCCCAGCATTTT	CASSLLINQPQHF
TRBV9	-	-	TRBJ2-3	TGTGCCAGCAGCGCGGGGGCAGATCGCACAGATACGCAGTATTTT	CASSAGADRTDTQYF
TRBV18	-	-	TRBJ2-1	TGTGCCAGCTCACCGGACAAGGGCCCACAATACAATGAGCAGTTCTTC	CASSPDKGPQYNEQFF
TRBV5-6	-	-	TRBJ2-2	TGTGCCAGCAGCTTGGATTTGAAACGATACACCGGGGAGCTGTTTTTT	CASSLDLKRYTGELFF
TRBV28	TRBD1	-	TRBJ2-7	TGTGCCAGCAGTTTAGGGACAGCCTACGAGCAGTACTTC	CASSLGTAYEQYF
TRBV27	-	-	TRBJ1-1	TGTGCCAGCAGTTTAAAGGGACTGAACACTGAAGCTTTCTTT	CASSLKGLNTEAFF
TRBV19	TRBD1	-	TRBJ1-5	TGTGCCAGTACCGGGGGACAGGGTGGTAATCAGCCCCAGCATTTT	CASTGGQGGNQPQHF
TRBV7-9	-	-	TRBJ2-2	TGTGCCAGCAGCTTATCAGAGAACACCGGGGAGCTGTTTTTT	CASSLSENTGELFF
TRBV27	-	hyperexpanded	TRBJ2-7	TGTGCCAGCAGTTCAGATGTCTCGGCCTACGAGCAGTACTTC	CASSSDVSAYEQYF